Described below is a single T cell receptor (beta chain) sequence and its context. Its antigen is as yet unknown. The entry originates in a study of T cells in localized non-small cell lung cancer. Study results and limitations: Turning up in adjacent lung were a median around 50 of the top 100 tumor clones.

Produced via immunoSEQ multiplex PCR; TCRdb's table is partial and in-frame only. Of some 40,000 clones in the sample, over 85% are singletons; the top ten hold roughly 6.9%. J was trimmed by 10 bases and V by 8 bases; bases with no gene match: 5. Germline V gene data show CDR1 as MNHEY and CDR2 as SVGAGI. CDR3 length equals 12 residues. The rearrangement joins TRBV6-5 to TRBJ1-1; TRBD1 matches 12 bases. Sequenced material: peripheral blood, taken before any cancer treatment. This receptor was obtained from a female donor at least 60 years old with stage I lung adenocarcinoma. The CDR3 DNA is TGTGCCAGCCGGGGACAGGGGGCTATAGCTTTCTTT. Its translation is CASRGQGAIAFF.